The TCR beta chain described here comes from a study of a mutant IDH1 vaccine in newly diagnosed glioma (dated by TCRdb to the early 2020s). Looking at the study overall: The roughly 32 treated patients were roughly 62% male and roughly 40% female, with a mean age of 40.4 years. Prior to enrollment, standard therapy consisting of radiotherapy alone, temozolomide alone, or radiochemotherapy with temozolomide had been administered to patients, with the combination being received by most patients. Peripheral blood was collected at six visits: V03 (baseline), V05, V07, V10, V12 and V13. Longitudinal TCRB deep sequencing was done for 25 treated patients, wherever samples were available for exploratory analyses.

Notes on this clone: No cognate antigen has been identified for it. Per-nucleotide qualities are absent, and no much larger clonotype sits a single base away.

CDR1 and CDR2, looked up from the germline V gene, are MNHEY and SVGAGI. V is pared back by 0 bases and J by 5 bases, with 10 bases lying between the germline termini. From the cysteine through the phenylalanine, the CDR3 covers 14 amino acids. The CDR3 DNA has 42 bases and is translated from base 1. Reading the label with the study, this specimen's time point is: baseline, week 1 (first vaccination visit). The intended sense of this specimen's treatment or condition label: pre-vaccination baseline after standard-of-care therapy. Newly diagnosed WHO grade 3 or 4 IDH1-mutant astrocytomas showing loss of nuclear ATRX were present in the donors. The samples were drawn from NOA16, a multicentre, single-arm, open-label phase I trial in Germany that tested a mutant IDH1 peptide vaccine in humans for the first time. Blood drawn at visit V03 was used as the baseline sample for immunogenicity testing. The DNeasy Blood and Tissue Kit was used to extract genomic DNA from EDTA blood for TCRB sequencing.

Library method: the immunoSEQ multiplex PCR assay. Rearranged TCR beta chain sequences were amplified with the hsTCRB Kit following the manufacturer's protocol. Sequencing of TCRB libraries was carried out on an Illumina MiSeq. For the original study's pipeline: The proprietary platform of the kit vendor was used for demultiplexing, trimming and gene mapping. TCRdb's version of the immuneACCESS table is confined to in-frame rearrangements and falls short of the full clone set. An unresolved V gene accounts for under half of the shortfall where checked; the remainder is of unknown origin. Clone size and V and J calls were adopted from that table, with D and trimming inferred from the DNA. The sample table records about 46,000 clones; roughly 89% of these occur just once. Clones ranked in the top ten supply 2% to 2.5% of the sample. Findings and caveats that apply to the study as a whole: Availability determined which PBMC samples were chosen for TCRB deep sequencing. Immune responses induced by the vaccine were seen in roughly 95% of patients across multiple MHC alleles. Pseudoprogression seemed to be unrelated to changes in the top peripheral T cell clonotypes found by TCRB sequencing. It was noted by the authors that analyses of patient blood samples could not be reproduced owing to sample limitations.

This sequence originates from a middle-aged man with glioma. The chain joins TRBV6-5 to TRBJ2-5; a confident D gene designation cannot be given. The sequencing here drew on PBMCs, taken from a glioma patient treated with radiotherapy, temozolomide or both. The sequenced DNA: TGTGCCAGCAGTTACTCGCCAGAACATGAGACCCAGTACTTC. Translated, it gives CASSYSPEHETQYF.